A selection of T cell receptor beta chains follows, all from one sample in a study of blood T cell repertoires in COVID-19. The protocol was immunoSEQ multiplex PCR, while the TCRdb copy is restricted to in-frame clones and leaves out a portion. This table holds approximately 300,000 clones, around 83% found once. Sequencing used peripheral blood. These receptors all stem from a woman in her fifties or sixties with acute or convalescent COVID-19. The CDR3 runs from the conserved cysteine through the conserved F or W. The order of the fields is V gene, D gene, J gene, CDR3 protein. D genes are given only for firm matches.

TRBV5-1,TRBD2,TRBJ2-3,CASRDSGGSTDTQYF
TRBV7-2,.,TRBJ2-2,CASSLIGPQTGELFF
TRBV19,.,TRBJ2-5,CASSSGGAGQETQYF
TRBV5-1,TRBD1,TRBJ1-2,CASSSDRAVGGYTF
TRBV5-1,.,TRBJ1-4,CASSLEEAANEKLFF
TRBV29-1,TRBD1,TRBJ1-1,CSVTGTGTEAFF
TRBV19,TRBD1,TRBJ1-1,CAGGTGKGTEAFF
TRBV9,TRBD1,TRBJ1-2,CASSPGTAYGYTF
TRBV4-1,TRBD1,TRBJ2-3,CASSQGRDSWDMAQYF
TRBV20-1,.,TRBJ2-5,CSASRQNIQETQYF
TRBV10-3,.,TRBJ2-1,CASSPGADEQFF
TRBV10-3,.,TRBJ1-5,CEGRDQPQHF
TRBV7-6,.,TRBJ1-5,CASSLEAGRYQPQHF
TRBV3-1/TRBV3-2,.,TRBJ1-1,CASSSSGQPKAFF
TRBV19,TRBD1,TRBJ1-4,CASSKDRGPTNEKLFF
TRBV12-3/TRBV12-4,.,TRBJ2-2,CASSFGGTGELFF
TRBV19,.,TRBJ1-1,CASSPRDKNTEAFF
TRBV6-4,.,TRBJ2-7,CASRGRATYEQYF
TRBV14,.,TRBJ1-1,CASSLIGARTEAFF
TRBV10-3,.,TRBJ2-5,CAIRTGEGQETQYF
TRBV19,TRBD1,TRBJ1-2,CASTLDRGQGGYTF
TRBV6-5,.,TRBJ1-1,CASSYSIIVNTEAFF
TRBV5-1,.,TRBJ1-1,CASSLWGGRNAEAFF
TRBV5-1,TRBD1,TRBJ2-1,CASSLSPGGTNEQFF
TRBV7-9,TRBD1,TRBJ1-6,CASSSGQGNPPLHF
TRBV18,.,TRBJ1-2,CASSIRGDSDGYTF